This passage covers 13 T cell receptor beta chains from one sample sequenced in a study of beta chain features in type 1 diabetes. The isolated RNA, all of it, was reverse transcribed, so expressed TCRB transcripts were what got sequenced. Some clones are missing from TCRdb's copy, which holds only in-frame ones; the method was immunoSEQ multiplex PCR. The repertoire holds under 45,000 clones, with 50% as singletons. The sample comprised stem cell memory CD4+ T cells from blood. The origin of the receptors is a woman aged 25 to 39 in good health.

The gene calls are TRBV28 and TRBJ2-7; D perhaps matches TRBD1 (6 bases). Germline loops: CDR1 MDHEN, CDR2 SYDVKM. The CDR3 spans 14 residues. The V and J ends lost 2 bases and 2 bases respectively, with 10 bases between them. CDR3 nucleotides: TGTGCCAGCAGTTTAGGGGACACAGCCTACGAGCAGTACTTC. The encoded protein is CASSLGDTAYEQYF.

The chain uses TRBV7-9 and TRBJ2-7, with 15 bases matching TRBD2. Germline CDR1 SEHNR, CDR2 FQNEAQ (reference sequence). V lost 5 bases, J lost 0 bases, and 5 bases stayed unmatched. The CDR3 has 17 residues. The CDR3 here is CASSPGLAGGSSYEQYF. In DNA form, the CDR3 reads TGTGCCAGCAGCCCGGGACTAGCGGGAGGTTCCTCCTACGAGCAGTACTTC. The variable domain in full, with the rest retrieved from reference TRBV7-9 and TRBJ2-7, is DTGVSQNPRHKITKRGQNVTFRCDPISEHNRLYWYRQTLGQGPEFLTYFQNEAQLEKSRLLSDRFSAERPKGSFSTLEIQRTEQGDSAMYLCASSPGLAGGSSYEQYFGPGTRLTVT.

This clone appeared a few times. The J gene is TRBJ2-3, the V gene TRBV18, with 12 bases that match TRBD2. Germline trimming cut 8 bases from V and 3 bases from J; bases unmatched to any gene: 9. The CDR3 is 16 residues long. Germline CDR1 KGHSH, CDR2 LQKENI. The CDR3 loop is CASGPTSGSGTDTQYF. The CDR3 coding sequence is TGTGCCAGCGGCCCGACTAGCGGGAGCGGAACAGATACGCAGTATTTT.

This clone was recorded a few times. The chain carries TRBV28 and TRBJ2-2, with 10 positions matching TRBD2. V lost 4 bases to trimming and J lost 4 bases; unmatched junction nucleotides: 6. Germline CDR1 and CDR2: MDHEN and SYDVKM. The CDR3 contains 16 residues. CDR3 in amino acids: CASSYLAGDPTGELFF. The CDR3 DNA reads as TGTGCCAGCAGTTACCTAGCGGGAGACCCCACCGGGGAGCTGTTTTTT.

This clone occurred once. The chain is built from TRBV25-1 and TRBJ2-2; 7 bases align to TRBD1. CDR1 and CDR2 from the germline V gene are MGHDK and SYGVNS. The length of the CDR3 is 13 residues. The V and J ends lost 6 bases and 7 bases, in that order; junction bases with no gene match: 5. CDR3 in amino acids: CASRTGVGGELFF. As DNA, the CDR3 is TGTGCCAGCAGAACAGGGGTGGGCGGGGAGCTGTTTTTT.

This chain connects TRBV5-6 to TRBJ2-4, with D maybe TRBD2 (6 bases). The V gene's germline CDR1 is SGHDT and CDR2 YYEEEE. Trimming took 0 bases from V and 1 from J, leaving 11 bases between them. The CDR3 has 16 residues. The CDR3 spells CASSLGGNMAKNIQYF. In DNA form, the CDR3 reads TGTGCCAGCAGCTTGGGCGGGAATATGGCCAAAAACATTCAGTACTTC.

The chain uses TRBV19 and TRBJ2-7; TRBD1 aligns across 9 bases. Per germline, CDR1 LNHDA and CDR2 SQIVND (reference sequence). The CDR3 has 14 residues. V shed 6 bases and J 1 base; nucleotides not matched to a gene: 4. DNA for the CDR3: TGTGCCAGTAGGGGACAGGGAAAGTCCTACGAGCAGTACTTC. Translation gives CASRGQGKSYEQYF.

This chain links TRBV19 with TRBJ2-7; D remains unclear. CDR1 is LNHDA, CDR2 SQIVND, per germline (reference sequence). There are 11 residues in the CDR3. Trimming cost V 7 bases and J 1 base, with 5 bases left between them. Written as DNA, the CDR3 is TGTGCCAGTACAGATTCCTACGAGCAGTACTTC. Translation: CASTDSYEQYF.

The chain recombines TRBV6-5 with TRBJ2-7; TRBD1 aligns across 10 bases. This CDR3 is 14 amino acids long. The V and J ends lost 6 bases and 4 bases, in that order; junction bases with no gene match: 6. Per germline, CDR1 MNHEY and CDR2 SVGAGI. This CDR3 reads CASSRQGAQYEQYF. The DNA for the CDR3 is TGTGCCAGCAGCCGACAGGGGGCCCAGTACGAGCAGTACTTC.

The chain has TRBV6-1 and TRBJ2-3, with 8 bases identical to TRBD1. Per the germline V gene, CDR1 is MNHNS and CDR2 is SASEGT. The trim removed 4 bases at V and 4 bases at J, leaving 10 bases unmatched. The CDR3 sequence is 16 residues long. The CDR3 bases are TGTGCCAGCAGTGCCCCGGACAGGGTTAGGGCAGATACGCAGTATTTT. Protein product: CASSAPDRVRADTQYF.

This chain connects TRBV6-5 to TRBJ2-7; 7 bases match TRBD1. This CDR3 has 14 residues. Looked up from germline, CDR1 is MNHEY and CDR2 is SVGAGI. V lost 3 bases, J lost 2 bases, and 4 bases stayed unmatched. DNA for the CDR3: TGTGCCAGCAGTTATGACAGGGCCCCCTACGAGCAGTACTTC. It is translated as CASSYDRAPYEQYF.

V is TRBV28 and J is TRBJ2-2, with 11 bases fitting TRBD1. Trimming cost V 6 bases and J 5 bases; bases outside gene matches: 23. The CDR3 consists of 21 residues. Per the germline V gene, CDR1 is MDHEN and CDR2 is SYDVKM. In DNA form, the CDR3 reads TGTGCCAGCAGAGGGGGTTTTGGACAGGGGGCACCAGCGGGAGAGACCGGGGAGCTGTTTTTT. As protein: CASRGGFGQGAPAGETGELFF.

This chain links TRBV9 with TRBJ2-5; TRBD2 agrees at 11 bases. CDR1 is SGDLS, CDR2 YYNGEE, per germline. V trimming: 3 bases; J trimming: 1 base; junction bases outside the gene matches: 2. The CDR3 runs to 15 residues. The CDR3 protein is CASSGTSGSQETQYF. The CDR3 region has the DNA TGTGCCAGCAGCGGTACTAGCGGGAGCCAAGAGACCCAGTACTTC.